This T cell receptor (beta chain) emerged from a study of blood T cell repertoires in COVID-19. Germline V lookup: CDR1 SGHTA, CDR2 FQGTGA. This CDR3 is built from 16 residues. The V end lost 5 bases, the J end lost 0 bases, and 16 bases lay between the germline ends. Using immunoSEQ multiplex PCR, the repertoire was profiled, and TCRdb retains in-frame clones only, with some absent. The sample lists tens of thousands of clones, around 90% seen once, with around 3% in the top ten. This sequence was found in a woman aged 50 to 65 with active or convalescent COVID-19. The sequencing input was peripheral blood. The chain joins TRBV7-3 to TRBJ1-2, with D possibly TRBD1 on 6 matching bases. The CDR3 region is CASSPGHQSANYGYTF. The CDR3 nucleotides read TGTGCCAGCAGCCCGGGACACCAGTCAGCTAACTATGGCTACACCTTC.